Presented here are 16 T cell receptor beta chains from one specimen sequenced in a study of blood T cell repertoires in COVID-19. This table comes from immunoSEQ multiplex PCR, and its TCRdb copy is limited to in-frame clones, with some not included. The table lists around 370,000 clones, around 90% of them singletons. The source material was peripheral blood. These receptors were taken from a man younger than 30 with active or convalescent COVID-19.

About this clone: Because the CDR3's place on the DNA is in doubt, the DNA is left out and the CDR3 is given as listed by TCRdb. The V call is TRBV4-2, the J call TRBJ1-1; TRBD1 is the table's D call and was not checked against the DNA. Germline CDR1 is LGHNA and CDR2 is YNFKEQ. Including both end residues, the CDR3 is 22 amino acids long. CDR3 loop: CASSQRSQAFFGQGTSRKGAFF.

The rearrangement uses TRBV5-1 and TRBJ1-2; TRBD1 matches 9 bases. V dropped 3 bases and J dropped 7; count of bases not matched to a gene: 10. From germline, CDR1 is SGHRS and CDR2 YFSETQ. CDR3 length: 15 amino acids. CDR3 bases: TGCGCCAGCAGCTCAACTACAGGGGGCTCGGGTGGCTACACCTTC. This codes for CASSSTTGGSGGYTF.

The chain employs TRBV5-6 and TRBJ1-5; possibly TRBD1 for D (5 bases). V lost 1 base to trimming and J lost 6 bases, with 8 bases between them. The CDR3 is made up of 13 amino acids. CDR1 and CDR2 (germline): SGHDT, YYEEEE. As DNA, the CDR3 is TGTGCCAGCAGCTTGTGGGGGGGTCAGCCCCAGCATTTT. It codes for CASSLWGGQPQHF.

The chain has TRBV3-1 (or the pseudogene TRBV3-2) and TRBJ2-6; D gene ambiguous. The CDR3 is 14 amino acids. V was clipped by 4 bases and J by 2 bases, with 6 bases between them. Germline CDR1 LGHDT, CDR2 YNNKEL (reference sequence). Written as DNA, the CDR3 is TGTGCCAGCAGCCCATTCCCTGGGGCCAACGTCCTGACTTTC. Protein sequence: CASSPFPGANVLTF.

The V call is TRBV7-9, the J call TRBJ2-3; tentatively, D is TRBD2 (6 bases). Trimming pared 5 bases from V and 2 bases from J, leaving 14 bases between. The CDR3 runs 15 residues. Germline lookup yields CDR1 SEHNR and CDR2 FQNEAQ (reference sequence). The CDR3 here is CASSQTSRDTDTQYF. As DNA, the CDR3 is TGTGCCAGCAGCCAAACTAGCCGGGACACAGATACGCAGTATTTT.

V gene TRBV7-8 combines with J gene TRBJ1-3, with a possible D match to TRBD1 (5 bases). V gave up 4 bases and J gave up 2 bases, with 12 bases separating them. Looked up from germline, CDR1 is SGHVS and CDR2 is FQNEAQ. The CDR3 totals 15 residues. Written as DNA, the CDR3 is TGTGCCAGCAGCTCAACATGGGGGGCTGGAAACACCATATATTTT. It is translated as CASSSTWGAGNTIYF. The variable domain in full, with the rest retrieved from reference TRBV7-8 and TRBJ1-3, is GAGVSQSPRYKVAKRGQDVALRCDPISGHVSLFWYQQALGQGPEFLTYFQNEAQLDKSGLPSDRFFAERPEGSVSTLKIQRTQQEDSAVYLCASSSTWGAGNTIYFGEGSWLTVV.

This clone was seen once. CDR3 residues: CASSPKTGGFGNQPQHF. DNA for the CDR3: TGTGCCAGCAGTCCCAAGACAGGGGGATTTGGCAATCAGCCCCAGCATTTT. This chain uses TRBV27 with TRBJ1-5, with 9 nucleotides matching TRBD1. The CDR3 is 17 residues long. Per the germline V gene, CDR1 is MNHEY and CDR2 is SMNVEV (reference sequence). Trimming took 5 bases from V and 2 from J; bases not matched to a gene: 10.

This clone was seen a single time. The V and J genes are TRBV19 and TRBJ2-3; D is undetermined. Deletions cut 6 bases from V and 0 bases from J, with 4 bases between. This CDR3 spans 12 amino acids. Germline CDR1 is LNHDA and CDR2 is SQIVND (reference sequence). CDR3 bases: TGTGCCAGTAGCCATAGCACAGATACGCAGTATTTT. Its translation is CASSHSTDTQYF.

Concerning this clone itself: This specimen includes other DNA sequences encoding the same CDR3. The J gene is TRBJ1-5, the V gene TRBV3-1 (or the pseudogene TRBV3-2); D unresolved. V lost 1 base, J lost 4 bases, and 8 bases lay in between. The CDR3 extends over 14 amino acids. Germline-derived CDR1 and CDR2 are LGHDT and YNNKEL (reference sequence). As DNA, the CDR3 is TGTGCCAGCAGCCAAGCGGGAGGGAATCAGCCCCAGCATTTT. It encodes CASSQAGGNQPQHF.

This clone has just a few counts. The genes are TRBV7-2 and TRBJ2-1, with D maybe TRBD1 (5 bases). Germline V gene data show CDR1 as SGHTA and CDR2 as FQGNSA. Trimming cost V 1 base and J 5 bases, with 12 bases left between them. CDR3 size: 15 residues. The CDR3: CASSLDQGTHNEQFF. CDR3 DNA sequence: TGTGCCAGCAGCTTAGATCAGGGTACCCACAATGAGCAGTTCTTC.

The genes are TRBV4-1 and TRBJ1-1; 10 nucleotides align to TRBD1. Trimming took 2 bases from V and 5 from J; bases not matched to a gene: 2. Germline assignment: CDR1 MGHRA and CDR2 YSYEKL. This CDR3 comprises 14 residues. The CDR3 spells CASSQRTGGTEAFF. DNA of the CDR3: TGCGCCAGCAGCCAACGGACAGGGGGGACTGAAGCTTTCTTT.

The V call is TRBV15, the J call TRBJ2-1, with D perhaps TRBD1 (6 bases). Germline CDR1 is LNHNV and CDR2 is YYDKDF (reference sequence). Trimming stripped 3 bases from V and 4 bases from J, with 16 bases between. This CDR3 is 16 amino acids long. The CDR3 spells CATSRSRGPSYNEQFF. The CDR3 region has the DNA TGTGCCACCAGCAGGAGCAGGGGTCCGAGTTACAATGAGCAGTTCTTC.

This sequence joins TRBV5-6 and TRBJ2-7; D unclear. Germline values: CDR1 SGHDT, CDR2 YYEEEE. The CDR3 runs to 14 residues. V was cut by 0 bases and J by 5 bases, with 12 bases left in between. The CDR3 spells CASSLGQVIHEQYF. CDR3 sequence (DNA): TGTGCCAGCAGCTTGGGGCAGGTAATACACGAGCAGTACTTC.

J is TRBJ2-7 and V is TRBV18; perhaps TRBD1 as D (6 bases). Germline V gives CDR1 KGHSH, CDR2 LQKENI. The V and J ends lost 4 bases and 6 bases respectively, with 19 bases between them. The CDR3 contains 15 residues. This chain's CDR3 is CASSLDRFPTGEQYF. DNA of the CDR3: TGTGCCAGCTCACTAGACAGGTTCCCTACGGGCGAGCAGTACTTC.

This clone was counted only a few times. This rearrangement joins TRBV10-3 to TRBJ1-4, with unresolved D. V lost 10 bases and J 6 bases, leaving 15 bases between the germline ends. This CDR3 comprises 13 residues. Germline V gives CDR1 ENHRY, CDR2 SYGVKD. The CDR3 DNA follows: TGTGCCAGCTCCGGGAGGCCTCATGAAAAACTGTTTTTT. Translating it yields CASSGRPHEKLFF.

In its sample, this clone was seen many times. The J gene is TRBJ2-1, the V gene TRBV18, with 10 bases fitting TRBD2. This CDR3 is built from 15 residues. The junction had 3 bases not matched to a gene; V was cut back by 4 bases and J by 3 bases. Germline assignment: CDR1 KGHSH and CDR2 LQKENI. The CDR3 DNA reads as TGTGCCAGCTCACGTGGACTAGCGGACTACAATGAGCAGTTCTTC. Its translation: CASSRGLADYNEQFF.